Listed here is a single T cell receptor (beta chain). Its matching antigen is unknown. The repertoire was sequenced with immunoSEQ multiplex PCR; TCRdb's copy has only in-frame clones and lacks some. The sample includes some 6,900 clones, less than 90% of them seen just once. Time point reported: 2015-2016 season, 7 days after influenza vaccination. Adults received seasonal inactivated influenza vaccine, with sorted blood CD4 subsets sequenced before and after. The sample originates from a study of follicular helper T cells after annual influenza vaccination. Study information: Across the 2013-2014, 2014-2015 and 2015-2016 vaccination seasons, some subjects were resampled.

Between the trimmed V and J ends, which lost 2 bases and 0 bases, there was a span of 11 bases. This CDR3 region has 17 residues. Germline V gene sequence: CDR1 MGHRA, CDR2 YSYEKL. Findings and caveats of the study: For non-cTfh compartments, undersampling could not be ruled out. Change in circulating plasmablasts correlated with ICOS+CD38+ cTfh clonality change.

The TCR was taken from an adult who received the influenza vaccine. Sequences were derived from CXCR5- memory CD4+ T cells sorted from blood, sampled 7 days after influenza vaccination. The V gene is TRBV4-1, the J gene TRBJ2-6; no firm D call. CDR3 DNA sequence: TGCGCCAGCAGCCAACCGAGCGCCGCCTCTGGGGCCAACGTCCTGACTTTC. Its protein product is CASSQPSAASGANVLTF.